A single TCR beta chain is shown here with its context. Its antigen is unknown. From germline, CDR1 is LNHDA and CDR2 SQIVND (reference sequence). With 6 bases clipped from V and 3 bases from J, the junction kept 3 bases outside the gene matches. The CDR3 spans 13 residues. The sample is drawn from a study of shared clonotypes between healthy human individuals. Study conclusions and caveats: As a rule, naive subsets had a larger estimated richness than memory subsets.

CD45RO-negative CD8 cells positively selected for CCR7 made up the naive population, which excluded terminally differentiated effector memory CD45RA+ cells. Samples underwent the assay at deep level. It was across several immunoSEQ plates that each subset's genomic DNA was evenly split. Clones were sequenced by immunoSEQ multiplex PCR, and TCRdb holds only the in-frame ones, with some missing. The sample includes some 580,000 clones, 95% to 98% of them seen just once. This chain links TRBV19 with TRBJ1-2, with 8 bases identical to TRBD1. Sequenced input: naive CD8+ T cells sorted from blood. This receptor was identified in a man aged 25-45 years in good health. The CDR3: CASSPTGDYGYTF. CDR3 sequence (DNA): TGTGCCAGTAGCCCGACAGGGGACTATGGCTACACCTTC. The whole variable domain, filled in from reference TRBV19 and TRBJ1-2, reads DGGITQSPKYLFRKEGQNVTLSCEQNLNHDAMYWYRQDPGQGLRLIYYSQIVNDFQKGDIAEGYSVSREKKESFPLTVTSAQKNPTAFYLCASSPTGDYGYTFGSGTRLTVV.